This T cell receptor beta chain was retrieved from a study of OX40 agonist ivuxolimab in advanced cancers. About the investigation overall: The costimulatory receptor OX40 (CD134) was targeted by ivuxolimab, a fully human IgG2 agonistic monoclonal antibody. Prior anti-PD-1, anti-PD-L1 or anti-CTLA-4 therapy was permitted, and 40% of dose-escalation patients had received checkpoint inhibitors. Among the approximately 50 dose-escalation patients, about 20 had hepatocellular carcinoma, 15 or so melanoma, 9 renal cell carcinoma and 9 head and neck cancer. Partial responses were achieved by three dose-escalation patients, of whom one had hepatocellular carcinoma and two had cutaneous melanoma. The monotherapy dose-escalation portion (N of about 50 patients) of the phase I ivuxolimab trial is reported in the paper. Intravenous ivuxolimab was administered to patients every 2 weeks at six dose levels: 0.01, 0.1, 0.3, 1.5, 3 and 10 mg/kg. The dose-escalation cohort was about 83% male with a mean age of approximately 59 years, ranging from about 23 to 85. Peripheral TCRbeta sequencing was intended to test whether TCR sequence diversity was altered and clonal T-cell expansion was caused by ivuxolimab. Points the paper makes about the study in general: In the 0.1-3.0 mg/kg groups, partial responders had among the lowest normalized peripheral clonal expansion, particularly in CD8+ T cells. Low levels of normalized T-cell clonal expansion were also shown by some nonresponding patients. The antigen specificity of the peripheral T cells that underwent clonal expansion was not determined. At doses from 0.1 to 3.0 mg/kg, clonal expansion was seen in both CD4+ and CD8+ blood T cells between baseline and week 6. After ivuxolimab, CD8+ T cells had more expanded clones than CD4+ T cells on average.

The germline V end is reduced by 3 bases and the J end by 3 bases; junction bases left unmatched: 5. Reading the germline V gene gives CDR1 SGHRS and CDR2 YFSETQ. Spanning cysteine to phenylalanine, the CDR3 consists of 15 amino acids. The read is trimmed to its CDR3 DNA, 45 bases read in frame from base 1. For sequencing of the TCRbeta CDR3 region, genomic DNA was extracted from the sorted cells. The immunoSEQ Assay was used for sequencing of TCRbeta CDR3 regions. TCRdb carries this immuneACCESS record with in-frame sequences only. Its versions omit some clonotypes, under half of them owing to an unresolved V gene in the studies checked, with the rest unexplained. In this sample the table shows around 42,000 clones, 88% of which occur a single time. The ten largest clonotypes hold more than 20% of the sample. The trial excluded patients who had a history of autoimmune disease or were on systemic immunosuppression. Peripheral blood for TCR sequencing was collected from all dose cohorts at baseline, on cycle 4 day 1, and on cycle 7 day 1. The samples were drawn from a first-in-human, open-label, multicenter phase I dose-escalation trial of ivuxolimab. Adults with locally advanced or metastatic head and neck squamous cell, hepatocellular, melanoma or renal cell carcinoma were enrolled in the trial. Before TCR sequencing, CD4+ T cells and CD8+ T cells from peripheral blood were sorted into separate populations.

About this clone itself: Its antigen has not been determined. There are no base qualities to consult, and no much larger clone falls within one base.

This clonotype was obtained from an adult with an advanced solid tumor such as melanoma, head and neck, liver or kidney cancer. This receptor chain uses TRBV5-1 and TRBJ2-1; 8 central bases correspond to TRBD1. The sequenced sample was CD4+ or CD8+ T cells sorted from blood, obtained in a trial of the OX40 agonist ivuxolimab. This receptor has the CDR3 CASSWEDRVYNEQFF. The sequence in DNA is TGCGCCAGCAGCTGGGAGGACAGGGTCTACAATGAGCAGTTCTTC.